This TCR beta chain was sequenced in a study of Ad26.COV2.S vaccination and SARS-CoV-2 variants. Measured with immunoSEQ multiplex PCR; TCRdb has only the in-frame clones, and not every one. The sample lists 300,000 to 350,000 clones; just over 85% were seen once. The sample's treatment: 15 to 20 received Ad26.COV2.S at low or high dose, single or two shots; several received placebo; per-sample allocation not given. The samples were gathered on day 63 after the first injection of vaccine or placebo. The sequencing here drew on peripheral blood, taken in a trial of Ad26.COV2.S vaccine versus placebo. The clonotype comes from a person between 18 and 59 years old who received the Ad26.COV2.S COVID-19 vaccine or a placebo.

The CDR3 protein is CATSRDVMASGNTIYF. DNA for the CDR3: TGTGCCACCAGCAGAGACGTCATGGCCTCTGGAAACACCATATATTTT. The chain is built from TRBV15 and TRBJ1-3; D remains unclear. The CDR3 runs to 16 residues. V lost 0 bases to trimming and J lost 0 bases, with 9 bases between them. Per germline, CDR1 LNHNV and CDR2 YYDKDF (reference sequence). The full variable domain, in which reference TRBV15 and TRBJ1-3 provide the parts outside the CDR3, is DAMVIQNPRYQVTQFGKPVTLSCSQTLNHNVMYWYQQKSSQAPKLLFHYYDKDFNNEADTPDNFQSRRPNTSFCFLDIRSPGLGDTAMYLCATSRDVMASGNTIYFGEGSWLTVV.